The 6 T cell receptor beta chains reported below all come from one sample, sequenced in a study of diagnostic markers for celiac disease. With the reads reprocessed, TCRdb shows one record per CDR3 protein and no DNA. The table lists 500 or so distinct CDR3 sequences. The material sequenced was either unsorted cells or a sorted T cell fraction (not recorded which). These receptors were taken from a human donor.

Measured by frequency, this clonotype is medium-sized. The V and J genes are TRBV30 and TRBJ1-1. CDR1 and CDR2 from the germline V gene are GTSNPN and SVGIG (reference sequence). The CDR3 is 13 residues long. The CDR3 reads CAWSLPRNTEAFF.

Judged by frequency, this clonotype is hyperexpanded. The chain employs TRBV28 and TRBJ1-1. The germline CDR1 and CDR2 sequences are MDHEN and SYDVKM. The CDR3 loop spans 13 amino acids. The CDR3 loop reads CASSLKMNTEAFF.

The chain links TRBV30 to TRBJ2-5; the TCRdb call, TRBD1, lacks DNA for checking. Germline CDR1 and CDR2: GTSNPN and SVGIG (reference sequence). The CDR3 is made up of 16 amino acids. CDR3 loop: CAWSRPRGTPQETQYF.

In terms of frequency, this clonotype is large. V is TRBV20-1 and J is TRBJ2-3; the D call of TRBD2 rests on TCRdb alone, since no DNA is present to check it. Looked up from germline, CDR1 is DFQATT and CDR2 is SNEGSKA (reference sequence). The CDR3 consists of 17 residues. CDR3 protein: CSSVIGFSGSYTDTQYF.

By frequency, this clonotype registers medium-sized (0.01 to 0.1%). The chain uses TRBV7-9 and TRBJ1-5. Germline V gene lookup returns CDR1 SEHNR and CDR2 FQNEAQ (reference sequence). The CDR3 is made up of 14 amino acids. CDR3: CASSRGGGNQPQHF.

The chain carries TRBV4-3 and TRBJ2-7; lacking DNA, the TRBD2 call made by TCRdb goes unchecked. In germline, CDR1 is LGHNA, CDR2 YSLEER. The CDR3 runs to 15 residues. The CDR3 sequence: CASSQDSGRDHEQYF.